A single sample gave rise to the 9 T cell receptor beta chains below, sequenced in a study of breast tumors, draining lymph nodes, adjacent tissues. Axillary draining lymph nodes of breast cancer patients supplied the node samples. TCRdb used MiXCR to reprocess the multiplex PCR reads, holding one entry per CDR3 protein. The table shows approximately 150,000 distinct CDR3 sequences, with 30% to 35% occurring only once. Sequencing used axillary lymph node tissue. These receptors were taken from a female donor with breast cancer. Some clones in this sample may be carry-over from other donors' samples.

CDR3 nucleotides: TGTGCCAGCAACCTAGGGGGGGCGCCAGACTCACCCCTCCACTTT. As protein: CASNLGGAPDSPLHF. The chain links TRBV2 to TRBJ1-6, with D maybe TRBD1 (6 bases). Trimming removed 7 bases from V and 10 bases from J, with 20 bases in between. The V gene's germline CDR1 is SNHLY and CDR2 FYNNEI. This CDR3 comprises 15 residues.

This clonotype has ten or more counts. As DNA, the CDR3 is TGTGCCAGCTCCAGGAGTTCGTATGGAAACACCATATATTTT. This translates into CASSRSSYGNTIYF. The chain has TRBV7-8 and TRBJ1-3, with D unclear. Germline CDR1 reads SGHVS; CDR2 reads FQNEAQ. The V end was cut by 8 bases, the J end by 3 bases, with 14 bases between. CDR3 length: 14 amino acids. Variable domain in full (rest from reference TRBV7-8 and TRBJ1-3): GAGVSQSPRYKVAKRGQDVALRCDPISGHVSLFWYQQALGQGPEFLTYFQNEAQLDKSGLPSDRFFAERPEGSVSTLKIQRTQQEDSAVYLCASSRSSYGNTIYFGEGSWLTVV.

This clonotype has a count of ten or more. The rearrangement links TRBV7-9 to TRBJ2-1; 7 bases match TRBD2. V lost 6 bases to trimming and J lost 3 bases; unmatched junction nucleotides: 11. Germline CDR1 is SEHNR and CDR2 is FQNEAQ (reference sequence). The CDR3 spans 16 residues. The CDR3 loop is CASREGGKTHYNEQFF. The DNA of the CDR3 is TGTGCCAGCAGAGAGGGAGGGAAAACCCACTACAATGAGCAGTTCTTC. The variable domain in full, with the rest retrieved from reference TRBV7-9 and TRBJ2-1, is DTGVSQNPRHKITKRGQNVTFRCDPISEHNRLYWYRQTLGQGPEFLTYFQNEAQLEKSRLLSDRFSAERPKGSFSTLEIQRTEQGDSAMYLCASREGGKTHYNEQFFGPGTRLTVL.

CDR3 nucleotides: TGTGCCAGCAGCTTAGCGCGGGGTAAAATCGGGGGCTACACCTTC. It specifies CASSLARGKIGGYTF. The gene calls are TRBV7-9 and TRBJ1-2; D unclear. The CDR3 is 15 amino acids. V shed 0 bases and J shed 8 bases, with 16 bases lying between them. Germline lookup yields CDR1 SEHNR and CDR2 FQNEAQ (reference sequence).

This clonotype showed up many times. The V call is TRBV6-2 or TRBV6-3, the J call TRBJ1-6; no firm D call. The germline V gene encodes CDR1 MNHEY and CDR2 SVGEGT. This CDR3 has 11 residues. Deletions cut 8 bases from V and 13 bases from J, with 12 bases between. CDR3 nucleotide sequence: TGTGCCAGCGGGTCGGGAGGGCCCCTCCACTTT. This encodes CASGSGGPLHF.

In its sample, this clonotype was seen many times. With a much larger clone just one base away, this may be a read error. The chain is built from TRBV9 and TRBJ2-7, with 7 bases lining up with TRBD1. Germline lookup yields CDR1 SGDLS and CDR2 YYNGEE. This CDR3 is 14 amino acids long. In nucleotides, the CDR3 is TGTGCCAGCAGCGCCGGACAGGTTTTGGACGAGCAGTCCTTC. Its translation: CASSAGQVLDEQSF.

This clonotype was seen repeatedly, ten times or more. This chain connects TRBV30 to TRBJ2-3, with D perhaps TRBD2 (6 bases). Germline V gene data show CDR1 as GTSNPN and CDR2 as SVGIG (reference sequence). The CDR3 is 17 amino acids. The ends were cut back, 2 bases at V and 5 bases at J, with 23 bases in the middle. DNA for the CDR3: TGTGCCTGGAGTCGACGAGCCGGGACCGCCGGGGGAGATACGCAGTATTTT. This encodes CAWSRRAGTAGGDTQYF.

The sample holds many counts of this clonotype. CDR3 sequence: CASTATGGQYF. In DNA form, the CDR3 reads TGTGCCAGCACCGCAACAGGTGGACAGTACTTC. The chain employs TRBV6-5 and TRBJ2-7; tentatively, D is TRBD1 (5 bases). The V gene's germline CDR1 is MNHEY and CDR2 SVGAGI. This CDR3 spans 11 amino acids. The germline V and J ends were trimmed by 7 bases and 10 bases, with 14 bases remaining between them.

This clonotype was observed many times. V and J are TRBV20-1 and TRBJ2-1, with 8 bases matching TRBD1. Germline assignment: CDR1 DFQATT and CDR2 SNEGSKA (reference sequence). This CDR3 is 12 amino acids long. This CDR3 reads CSGQGPYNEQFF. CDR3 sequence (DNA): TGCTCTGGACAGGGACCCTACAATGAGCAGTTCTTC.